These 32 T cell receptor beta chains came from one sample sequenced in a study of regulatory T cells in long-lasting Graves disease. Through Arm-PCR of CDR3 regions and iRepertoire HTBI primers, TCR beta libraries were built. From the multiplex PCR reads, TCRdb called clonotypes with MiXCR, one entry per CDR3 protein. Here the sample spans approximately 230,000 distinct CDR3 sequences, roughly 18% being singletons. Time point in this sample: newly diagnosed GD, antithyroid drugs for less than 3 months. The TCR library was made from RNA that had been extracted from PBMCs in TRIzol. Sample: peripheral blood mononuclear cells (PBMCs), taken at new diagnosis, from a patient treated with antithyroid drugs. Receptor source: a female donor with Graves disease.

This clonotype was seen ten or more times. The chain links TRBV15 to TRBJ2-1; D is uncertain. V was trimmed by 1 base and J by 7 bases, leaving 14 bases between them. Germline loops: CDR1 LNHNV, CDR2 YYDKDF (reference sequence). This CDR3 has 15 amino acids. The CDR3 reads CATSRGVATLNEQFF. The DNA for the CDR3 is TGTGCCACCAGCAGAGGAGTGGCCACGCTAAATGAGCAGTTCTTC.

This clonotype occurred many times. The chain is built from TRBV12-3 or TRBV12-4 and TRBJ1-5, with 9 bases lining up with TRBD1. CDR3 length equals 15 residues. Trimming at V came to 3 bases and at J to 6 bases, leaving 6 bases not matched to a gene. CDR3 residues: CASSFRGQGSQPQHF. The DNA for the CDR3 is TGTGCCAGCAGTTTTAGGGGACAGGGTAGTCAGCCCCAGCATTTT.

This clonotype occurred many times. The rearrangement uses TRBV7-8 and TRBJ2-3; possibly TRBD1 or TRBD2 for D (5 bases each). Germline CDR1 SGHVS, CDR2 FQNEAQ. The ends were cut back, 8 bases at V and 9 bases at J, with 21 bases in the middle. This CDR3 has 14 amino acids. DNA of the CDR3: TGTGCCAGCGGCCTTCTGGCTGGCAGGGACACGCAGTATTTT. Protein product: CASGLLAGRDTQYF.

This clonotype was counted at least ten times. The CDR3 DNA sequence: TGTGCCAGCAGTTGGTACAGGGGGCTGACAGATACGCAGTATTTT. Residues: CASSWYRGLTDTQYF. The gene calls are TRBV6-5 and TRBJ2-3; 9 bases fit TRBD1. There are 15 residues in the CDR3. CDR1 and CDR2 (germline): MNHEY, SVGAGI. V shed 4 bases and J 3 bases; nucleotides not matched to a gene: 5.

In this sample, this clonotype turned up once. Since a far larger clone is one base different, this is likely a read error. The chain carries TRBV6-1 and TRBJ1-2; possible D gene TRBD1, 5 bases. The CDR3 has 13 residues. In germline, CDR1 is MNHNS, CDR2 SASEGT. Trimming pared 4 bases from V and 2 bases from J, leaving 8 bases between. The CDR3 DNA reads TGTGCCAGCAGTGTCCGACAGAACTATGGCTACACCTTC. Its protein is CASSVRQNYGYTF.

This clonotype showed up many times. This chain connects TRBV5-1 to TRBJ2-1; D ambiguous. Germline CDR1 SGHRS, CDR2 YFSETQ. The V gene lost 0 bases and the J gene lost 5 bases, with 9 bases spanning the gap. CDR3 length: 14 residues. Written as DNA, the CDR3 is TGCGCCAGCAGCTTGGTAGAGGAGAACAATGAGCAGTTCTTC. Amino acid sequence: CASSLVEENNEQFF.

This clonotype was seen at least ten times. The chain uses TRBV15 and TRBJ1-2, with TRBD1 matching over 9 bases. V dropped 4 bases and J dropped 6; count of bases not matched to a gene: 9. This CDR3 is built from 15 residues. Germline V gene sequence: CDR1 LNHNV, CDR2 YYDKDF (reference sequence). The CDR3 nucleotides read TGTGCCACCAGCACGAGACGGGACAGGGCCCATGGCTACACCTTC. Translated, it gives CATSTRRDRAHGYTF.

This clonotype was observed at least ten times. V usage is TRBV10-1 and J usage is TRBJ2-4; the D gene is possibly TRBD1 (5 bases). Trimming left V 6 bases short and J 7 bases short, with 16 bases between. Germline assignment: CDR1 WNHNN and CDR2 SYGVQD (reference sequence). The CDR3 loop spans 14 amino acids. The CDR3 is CASSERQMGNIQYF. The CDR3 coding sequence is TGCGCCAGCAGCGAGCGACAGATGGGGAACATTCAGTACTTC.

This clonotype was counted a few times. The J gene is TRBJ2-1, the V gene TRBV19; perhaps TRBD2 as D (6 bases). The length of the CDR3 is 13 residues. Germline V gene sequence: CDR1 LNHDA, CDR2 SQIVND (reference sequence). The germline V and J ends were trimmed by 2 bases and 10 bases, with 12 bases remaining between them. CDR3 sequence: CASSITPLAEQFF. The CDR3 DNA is TGTGCCAGTAGTATAACCCCCCTAGCGGAGCAGTTCTTC.

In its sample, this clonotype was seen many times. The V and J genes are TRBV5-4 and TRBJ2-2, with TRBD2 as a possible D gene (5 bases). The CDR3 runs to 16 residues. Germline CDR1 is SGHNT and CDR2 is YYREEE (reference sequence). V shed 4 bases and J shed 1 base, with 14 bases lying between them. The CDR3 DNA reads TGTGCCAGCAGCCTGCAGCGGAGCGGGAACACCGGGGAGCTGTTTTTT. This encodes CASSLQRSGNTGELFF.

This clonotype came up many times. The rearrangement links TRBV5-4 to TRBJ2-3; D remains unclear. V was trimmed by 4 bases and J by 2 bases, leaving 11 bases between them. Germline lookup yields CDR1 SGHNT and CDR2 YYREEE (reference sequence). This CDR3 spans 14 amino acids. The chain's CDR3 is CASSPKTDTDTQYF. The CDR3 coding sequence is TGTGCCAGCAGCCCCAAGACGGACACAGATACGCAGTATTTT.

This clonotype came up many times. CDR3 residues: CASSYSIVYEQFF. The CDR3 region has the DNA TGTGCCAGCAGTTACTCGATAGTTTATGAGCAGTTCTTC. This sequence joins TRBV6-2 or TRBV6-3 and TRBJ2-1, with no clear D. The V gene lost 0 bases and the J gene lost 8 bases, with 8 bases spanning the gap. Germline CDR1 reads MNHEY; CDR2 reads SVGEGT. The CDR3 contains 13 residues.

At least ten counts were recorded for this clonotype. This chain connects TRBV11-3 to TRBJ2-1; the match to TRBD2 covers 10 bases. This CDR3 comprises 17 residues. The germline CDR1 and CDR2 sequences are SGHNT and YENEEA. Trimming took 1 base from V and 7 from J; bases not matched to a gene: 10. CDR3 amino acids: CASSLGVGLAGENEQFF. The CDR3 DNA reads TGTGCCAGCAGCTTAGGGGTAGGCCTAGCGGGAGAGAATGAGCAGTTCTTC.

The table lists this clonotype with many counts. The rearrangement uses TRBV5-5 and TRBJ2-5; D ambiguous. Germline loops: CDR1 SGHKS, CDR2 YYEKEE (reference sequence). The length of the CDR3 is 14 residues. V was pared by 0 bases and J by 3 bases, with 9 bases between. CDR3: CASSLDLFEETQYF. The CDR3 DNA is TGTGCCAGCAGCTTGGATCTTTTCGAAGAGACCCAGTACTTC.

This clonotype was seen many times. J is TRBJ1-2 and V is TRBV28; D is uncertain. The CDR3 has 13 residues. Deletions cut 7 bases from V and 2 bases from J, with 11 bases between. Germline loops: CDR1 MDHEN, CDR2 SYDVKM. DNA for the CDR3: TGTGCCAGCATTACACGGAACAACTATGGCTACACCTTC. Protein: CASITRNNYGYTF.

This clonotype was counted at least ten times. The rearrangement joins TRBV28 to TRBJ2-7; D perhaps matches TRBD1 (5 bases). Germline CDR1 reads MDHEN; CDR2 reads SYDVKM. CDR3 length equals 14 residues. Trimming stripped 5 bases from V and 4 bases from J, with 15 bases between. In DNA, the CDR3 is TGTGCCAGCAGTATCCAATGGCAGGGATACGAGCAGTACTTC. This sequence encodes CASSIQWQGYEQYF.

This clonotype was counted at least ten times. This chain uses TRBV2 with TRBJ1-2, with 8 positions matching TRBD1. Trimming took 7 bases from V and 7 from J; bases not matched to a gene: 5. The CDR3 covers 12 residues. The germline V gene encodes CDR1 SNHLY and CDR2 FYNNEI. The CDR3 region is CASNPDRVGYTF. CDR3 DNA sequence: TGTGCCAGCAACCCGGACAGGGTTGGCTACACCTTC.

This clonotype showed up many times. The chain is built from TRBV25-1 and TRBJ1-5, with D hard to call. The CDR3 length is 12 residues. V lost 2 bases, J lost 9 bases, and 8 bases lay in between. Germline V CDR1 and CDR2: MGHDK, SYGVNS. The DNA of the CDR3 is TGTGCCAGCAGTGAAGGGTTAGGGCCCCAGCATTTT. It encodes CASSEGLGPQHF. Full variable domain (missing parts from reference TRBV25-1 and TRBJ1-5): EADIYQTPRYLVIGTGKKITLECSQTMGHDKMYWYQQDPGMELHLIHYSYGVNSTEKGDLSSESTVSRIRTEHFPLTLESARPSHTSQYLCASSEGLGPQHFGDGTRLSIL.

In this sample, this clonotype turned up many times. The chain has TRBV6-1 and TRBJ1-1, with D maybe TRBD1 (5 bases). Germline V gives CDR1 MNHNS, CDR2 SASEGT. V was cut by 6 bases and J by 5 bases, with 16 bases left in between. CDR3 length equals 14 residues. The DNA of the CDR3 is TGTGCCAGCAGACCCCCAGGGACTCGTACTGAAGCTTTCTTT. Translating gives CASRPPGTRTEAFF.

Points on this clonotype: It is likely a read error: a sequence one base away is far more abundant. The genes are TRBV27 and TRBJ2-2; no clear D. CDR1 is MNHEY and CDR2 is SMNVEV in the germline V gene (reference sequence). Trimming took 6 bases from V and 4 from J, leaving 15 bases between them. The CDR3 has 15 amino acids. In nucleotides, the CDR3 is TGTGCCAGCAGCCACGGGCAGATAACCACCGGGGAGCTGTTTTTT. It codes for CASSHGQITTGELFF.

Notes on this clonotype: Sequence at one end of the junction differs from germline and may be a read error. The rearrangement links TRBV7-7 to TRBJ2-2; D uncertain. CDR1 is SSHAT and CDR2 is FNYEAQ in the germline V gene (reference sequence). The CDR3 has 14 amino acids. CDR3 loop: CASSLVGRSGELFF. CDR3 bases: TGTGCTAGCAGCTTAGTCGGGCGTTCCGGGGAGCTGTTTTTT.

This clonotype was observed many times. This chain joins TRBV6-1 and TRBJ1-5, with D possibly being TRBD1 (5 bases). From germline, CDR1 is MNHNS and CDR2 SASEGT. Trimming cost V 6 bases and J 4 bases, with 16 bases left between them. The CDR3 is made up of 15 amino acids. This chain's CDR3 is CASRKTGHGNQPQHF. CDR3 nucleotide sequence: TGTGCCAGCAGGAAAACAGGTCATGGGAATCAGCCCCAGCATTTT.

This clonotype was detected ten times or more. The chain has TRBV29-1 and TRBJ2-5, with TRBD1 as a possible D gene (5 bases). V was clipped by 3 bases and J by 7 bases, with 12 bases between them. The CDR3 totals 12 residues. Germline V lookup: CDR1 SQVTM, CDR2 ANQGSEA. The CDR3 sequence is CSVDRVGGTQYF. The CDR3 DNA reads TGCAGCGTTGACAGGGTCGGCGGGACCCAGTACTTC.

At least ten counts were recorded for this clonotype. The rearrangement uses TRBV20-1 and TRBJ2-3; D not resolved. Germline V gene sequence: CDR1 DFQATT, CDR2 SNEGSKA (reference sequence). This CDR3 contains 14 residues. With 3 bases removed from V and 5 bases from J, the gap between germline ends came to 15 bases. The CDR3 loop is CSASFQTAGDTQYF. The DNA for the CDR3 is TGCAGTGCTAGTTTCCAAACCGCCGGAGATACGCAGTATTTT.

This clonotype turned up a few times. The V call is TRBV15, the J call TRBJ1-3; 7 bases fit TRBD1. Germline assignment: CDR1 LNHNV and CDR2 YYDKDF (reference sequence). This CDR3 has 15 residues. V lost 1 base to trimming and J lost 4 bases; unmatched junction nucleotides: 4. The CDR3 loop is CATSRGDSLGNTIYF. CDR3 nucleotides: TGTGCCACCAGCAGAGGGGACAGTTTGGGAAACACCATATATTTT.

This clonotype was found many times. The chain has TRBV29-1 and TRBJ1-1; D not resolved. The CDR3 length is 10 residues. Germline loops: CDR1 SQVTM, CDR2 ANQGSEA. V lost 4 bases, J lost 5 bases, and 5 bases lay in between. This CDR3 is CSVGETEAFF. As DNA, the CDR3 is TGCAGCGTTGGTGAGACTGAAGCTTTCTTT.

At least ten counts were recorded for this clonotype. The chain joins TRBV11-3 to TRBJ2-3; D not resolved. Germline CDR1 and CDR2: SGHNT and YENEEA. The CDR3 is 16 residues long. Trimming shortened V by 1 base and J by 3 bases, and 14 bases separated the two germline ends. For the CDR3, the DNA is TGTGCCAGCAGCTTAGGCGGTCCTCTCCGTACAGATACGCAGTATTTT. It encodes CASSLGGPLRTDTQYF.

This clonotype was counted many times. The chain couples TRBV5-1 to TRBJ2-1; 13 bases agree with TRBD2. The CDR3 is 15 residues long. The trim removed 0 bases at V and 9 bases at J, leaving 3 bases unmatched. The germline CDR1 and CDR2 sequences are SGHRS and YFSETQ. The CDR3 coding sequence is TGCGCCAGCAGCTTGGTACTAGCGGGAGGGGGTGAGCAGTTCTTC. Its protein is CASSLVLAGGGEQFF. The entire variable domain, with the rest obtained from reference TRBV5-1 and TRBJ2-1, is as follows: KAGVTQTPRYLIKTRGQQVTLSCSPISGHRSVSWYQQTPGQGLQFLFEYFSETQRNKGNFPGRFSGRQFSNSRSEMNVSTLELGDSALYLCASSLVLAGGGEQFFGPGTRLTVL.

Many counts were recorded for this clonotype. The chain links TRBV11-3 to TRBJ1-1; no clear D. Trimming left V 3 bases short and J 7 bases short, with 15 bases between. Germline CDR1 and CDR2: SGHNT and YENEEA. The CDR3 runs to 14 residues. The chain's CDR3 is CASSLPGGLLEAFF. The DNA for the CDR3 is TGTGCCAGCAGCTTGCCGGGCGGCCTGCTTGAAGCTTTCTTT.

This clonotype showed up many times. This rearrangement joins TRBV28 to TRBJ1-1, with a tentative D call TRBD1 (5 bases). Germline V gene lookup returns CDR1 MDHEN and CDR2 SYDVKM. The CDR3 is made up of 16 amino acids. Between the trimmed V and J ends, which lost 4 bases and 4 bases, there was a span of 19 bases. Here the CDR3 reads CASSSRGGRWGTEAFF. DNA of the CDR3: TGTGCCAGCAGTTCCCGCGGGGGACGTTGGGGCACTGAAGCTTTCTTT.

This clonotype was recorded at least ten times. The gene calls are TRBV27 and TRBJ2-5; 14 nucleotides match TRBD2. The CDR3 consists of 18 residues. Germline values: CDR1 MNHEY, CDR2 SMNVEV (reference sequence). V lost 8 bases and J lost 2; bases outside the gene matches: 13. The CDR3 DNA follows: TGTGCCAGCGGGCAACCGGGACTAGCGGGAGTGGGGCAAGAGACCCAGTACTTC. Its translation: CASGQPGLAGVGQETQYF.

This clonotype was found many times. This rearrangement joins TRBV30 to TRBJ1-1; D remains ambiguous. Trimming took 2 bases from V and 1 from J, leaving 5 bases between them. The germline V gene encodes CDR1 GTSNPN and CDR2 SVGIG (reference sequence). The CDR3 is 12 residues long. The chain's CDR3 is CAWSSGNTEAFF. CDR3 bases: TGTGCCTGGAGTTCCGGGAACACTGAAGCTTTCTTT.